A selection of T cell receptor beta chains follows, all from one sample in a study of blood T cell repertoires in COVID-19. Here immunoSEQ multiplex PCR was the method, and the copy in TCRdb shows in-frame clones only, minus some. Of about 67,000 clones in the sample, approximately 88% are singletons; the top ten hold approximately 19%. Sequencing was carried out using peripheral blood. Receptor source: a woman older than 75 with acute or convalescent COVID-19. Each CDR3 is given with its conserved first and last residue. Each record gives: CDR3 protein, CDR3 DNA, clone size, V gene, J gene, D gene. A D gene is named only where the DNA matches it firmly. Only some rows state a clone size, as once, few, many or a class for expanded clones.

cdr3_aa: CASSSGTSGMDEQFF
cdr3_nt: TGCGCCAGCAGTTCAGGGACTAGCGGGATGGATGAGCAGTTCTTC
clone_size: .
v_call: TRBV5-1
j_call: TRBJ2-1
d_call: TRBD2

cdr3_aa: CATASQNTGELFF
cdr3_nt: TGTGCCACGGCTTCTCAAAACACCGGGGAGCTGTTTTTT
clone_size: .
v_call: TRBV24-1
j_call: TRBJ2-2
d_call: .

cdr3_aa: CASSAGTSWPDTQYF
cdr3_nt: TGTGCCAGCAGCGCCGGGACTTCATGGCCAGATACGCAGTATTTT
clone_size: .
v_call: TRBV9
j_call: TRBJ2-3
d_call: .

cdr3_aa: CASSTTGANTEAFF
cdr3_nt: TGTGCCAGCAGCACGACAGGGGCGAACACTGAAGCTTTCTTT
clone_size: .
v_call: TRBV3-1/TRBV3-2
j_call: TRBJ1-1
d_call: TRBD1

cdr3_aa: CASSSNRGSTEAFF
cdr3_nt: TGTGCCAGCAGCTCCAACAGGGGCAGCACTGAAGCTTTCTTT
clone_size: .
v_call: TRBV7-8
j_call: TRBJ1-1
d_call: TRBD1

cdr3_aa: CAPRDSSREGF
cdr3_nt: TGTGCCCCCCGGGACAGTTCCCGTGAGGGTTTT
clone_size: .
v_call: TRBV24-1
j_call: TRBJ1-4
d_call: TRBD1

cdr3_aa: CASRQGQGVGYTF
cdr3_nt: TGTGCCAGCAGACAGGGACAGGGGGTTGGCTACACCTTC
clone_size: .
v_call: TRBV28
j_call: TRBJ1-2
d_call: TRBD1

cdr3_aa: CASSQGTDRWEKLFF
cdr3_nt: TGTGCCAGCAGCCAAGGGACGGACAGGTGGGAAAAACTGTTTTTT
clone_size: .
v_call: TRBV3-1/TRBV3-2
j_call: TRBJ1-4
d_call: TRBD1

cdr3_aa: CASSITGIEAFF
cdr3_nt: TGTGCCAGCAGCATAACAGGGATTGAAGCTTTCTTT
clone_size: .
v_call: TRBV2
j_call: TRBJ1-1
d_call: .

cdr3_aa: CASSLTGGETQYF
cdr3_nt: TGTGCCAGCAGTTTAACAGGTGGAGAGACCCAGTACTTC
clone_size: .
v_call: TRBV27
j_call: TRBJ2-5
d_call: .

cdr3_aa: CASSMRRGPTRRSYGYTF
cdr3_nt: TGTGCCAGTAGTATGAGGAGGGGGCCCACTCGGCGCAGCTATGGCTACACCTTC
clone_size: .
v_call: TRBV19
j_call: TRBJ1-2
d_call: TRBD1

cdr3_aa: CASSLTTEQGLNTEAFF
cdr3_nt: TGTGCCAGCAGTTTAACTACCGAACAGGGCTTGAACACTGAAGCTTTCTTT
clone_size: .
v_call: TRBV27
j_call: TRBJ1-1
d_call: .

cdr3_aa: CATSARVGSPLHF
cdr3_nt: TGTGCCACCAGTGCCAGGGTAGGTTCACCCCTCCACTTT
clone_size: few
v_call: TRBV24-1
j_call: TRBJ1-6
d_call: .

cdr3_aa: CASTRDITDTQYF
cdr3_nt: TGTGCCAGCACCCGGGACATCACAGATACGCAGTATTTT
clone_size: many
v_call: TRBV28
j_call: TRBJ2-3
d_call: .